This T cell receptor beta chain was captured by sequencing in a study of cytomegalovirus exposure and HLA in healthy donors. About the research overall: Unique TCRs numbering roughly 85 million, obtained from HLA-typed donors, made up an early data release. Notes on the study in general: Cytomegalovirus association was assigned to more than 150 TCR beta chains. Reportedly, fewer N-insertions than the approximately 700-donor mean appeared in an Asian-associated ancestry cluster in a later analysis.

As regards this clone: Its antigen is as yet unknown.

Donors were ostensibly healthy at sampling, although undocumented immune exposures were probable. PCR employed 60 Vbeta and 13 Jbeta primers. Using immunoSEQ multiplex PCR, the repertoire was profiled, and TCRdb retains in-frame clones only, with some absent. The data show 170,000 or so clones, over 65% seen once. There are 19 residues in the CDR3. Germline lookup yields CDR1 SGHVS and CDR2 FQNEAQ. V shed 3 bases and J 1 base; nucleotides not matched to a gene: 12. This chain uses TRBV7-8 with TRBJ1-6, with 7 bases that match TRBD1. The sequenced sample consisted of PBMCs. This clonotype originated in a woman in her fifties or sixties in good health and CMV-seropositive. Here the CDR3 DNA reads TGTGCCAGCAGCTTTCGACAGTCAGGGGGGTCGTCCTATAATTCACCCCTCCACTTT. Protein product: CASSFRQSGGSSYNSPLHF.